The entry below gives a single T cell receptor (beta chain) sequence along with its context. Its antigen is undetermined. 13 Jbeta primers and 60 Vbeta primers were used for the PCR. Sequenced by immunoSEQ multiplex PCR; TCRdb stores in-frame clones only, minus some. The sample shows about 96,000 clones, around 79% of them seen only once. The sample is drawn from a study of cytomegalovirus exposure and HLA in healthy donors. Study-wide findings and caveats: Association of 17,000 or so TCR beta sequences with HLA alleles was found at 0.05 false discovery rate in a later analysis. 164 TCR beta chains were listed as cytomegalovirus-associated. A later analysis showed that HLA-associated TCR beta chains had undergone more clonal expansion than equally common others.

All the people who gave samples were healthy bone marrow donors. CDR3 length: 17 residues. Deletions cut 5 bases from V and 0 bases from J, with 19 bases between. Germline values: CDR1 MDHEN, CDR2 SYDVKM. Sequencing used PBMCs. The genes are TRBV28 and TRBJ1-1; maybe TRBD1 (6 bases). This TCR came from a woman aged 70-85 years in good health and CMV-seropositive. CDR3 sequence: CASSSLADRTMNTEAFF. The CDR3 coding sequence is TGTGCCAGCAGTAGTTTGGCGGACAGAACCATGAACACTGAAGCTTTCTTT.